The 22 T cell receptor beta chains presented below share a single source sample, sequenced in a study of tumor-infiltrating lymphocytes in primary liver carcinoma. Co-extracted RNA and DNA came from 20-30 mg of unsorted bulk tissue. Constant-region priming of roughly 490 ng total RNA yielded TCR beta cDNA. Three-round nested multiplex PCR performed with slightly modified ARM-PCR produced the TCR beta libraries. Researchers ran the first two PCR rounds for 10 cycles each with TRBV1-TRBV30 forward primers and a C-beta reverse primer. TCRdb ran MiXCR on the multiplex PCR reads and lists one entry per CDR3 protein. The sample includes about 74,000 distinct CDR3 sequences, about 72% of them seen just once. Sequenced sample: liver tumor tissue from sampling region 4. Described subset: tumor region T4, right-lateral pole. All receptors come from a man in his forties with primary liver carcinoma and hepatitis B virus infection.

The chain uses TRBV18 and TRBJ2-2; possibly TRBD1 for D (5 bases). This CDR3 is 12 amino acids long. Trimming cost V 3 bases and J 10 bases, with 9 bases left between them. Germline loops: CDR1 KGHSH, CDR2 LQKENI. CDR3 region: CASSPRDSELFF. DNA for the CDR3: TGTGCCAGCTCACCCAGGGATTCGGAGCTGTTTTTT.

Points on this clonotype: Germline and junction disagree at one end, which may indicate a read error. CDR3 DNA: TGTGCCAGAAGCGTAGACTTAACCGGGGAGCTGTTTTTT. Protein: CARSVDLTGELFF. The chain uses TRBV9 and TRBJ2-2; D not resolved. The germline V gene encodes CDR1 SGDLS and CDR2 YYNGEE. CDR3 length: 13 amino acids.

Details on this clonotype: The junction differs from germline at one of its ends, possibly a read error. The chain recombines TRBV12-3 or TRBV12-4 with TRBJ2-5, with D possibly TRBD2 on 7 matching bases. This CDR3 spans 15 amino acids. The CDR3 DNA follows: TGCGCCAGCAGTAATGGGGGGGGCTGGGAAGAGACCCAGCACTTC. This codes for CASSNGGGWEETQHF.

Comments on this clonotype: Because the CDR3 is missing its conserved closing phenylalanine or tryptophan, this is likely a read error. The chain couples TRBV11-2 to TRBJ2-2; no definite D call. Germline V lookup: CDR1 SGHAT, CDR2 FQNNGV. CDR3 size: 15 residues. For the CDR3, the DNA is TGTGCCAGTAGCTTAGTCGGATGGGGCACCGGGGAGCTGTTTTCT. Protein: CASSLVGWGTGELFS.

This clonotype showed up just a few times. V is TRBV11-2 and J is TRBJ2-2, with TRBD1 matching over 7 bases. J lost 3 bases, V lost 4 bases, and 11 bases had no gene match. CDR1 is SGHAT, CDR2 FQNNGV, per germline. This CDR3 comprises 17 residues. CDR3 DNA sequence: TGTGCCAGCAGCTCCCGAAGGGGGCGAGCGGACACCGGGGAGCTGTTTTTT. It is translated as CASSSRRGRADTGELFF.

This clonotype was detected a few times. A much larger clone sits a single nucleotide away, making a read error possible. This chain uses TRBV11-1 with TRBJ2-4; 9 bases line up with TRBD2. V lost 3 bases, J lost 2 bases, and 8 bases stayed unmatched. CDR3 length: 17 amino acids. Germline V gives CDR1 SGHAT, CDR2 FQDESV (reference sequence). This CDR3 reads CASSFPGASGTKNIQYF. The CDR3 nucleotides read TGTGCCAGCAGCTTTCCCGGGGCTAGCGGGACCAAAAACATTCAGTACTTC. The entire variable domain, with the rest obtained from reference TRBV11-1 and TRBJ2-4, is as follows: EAEVAQSPRYKITEKSQAVAFWCDPISGHATLYWYRQILGQGPELLVQFQDESVVDDSQLPKDRFSAERLKGVDSTLKIQPAELGDSAMYLCASSFPGASGTKNIQYFGAGTRLSVL.

The chain is built from TRBV11-2 and TRBJ2-7; D remains ambiguous. The length of the CDR3 is 14 residues. V was clipped by 5 bases and J by 12 bases, with 23 bases between them. Germline CDR1 reads SGHAT; CDR2 reads FQNNGV. CDR3 protein: CASSLVGISYELYF. The CDR3 DNA reads as TGTGCCAGCAGCCTTGTTGGCATCTCCTACGAGTTGTACTTC.

This sequence joins TRBV24-1 and TRBJ1-5; tentative D call: TRBD1 (6 bases). Trimming stripped 2 bases from V and 6 bases from J, with 16 bases between. CDR1 is KGHDR and CDR2 is SFDVKD in the germline V gene. This CDR3 comprises 16 residues. The CDR3 here is CATSDSSRGGIQPQHF. The CDR3 bases are TGTGCCACCAGTGATTCCTCCCGGGGGGGCATTCAGCCCCAGCATTTT.

A note on this clonotype: The conserved phenylalanine or tryptophan is not found at the CDR3 terminus, so this likely reflects a read error. The chain combines TRBV10-3 with TRBJ2-2; D may be TRBD2 (6 bases). The germline V and J ends were trimmed by 8 bases and 6 bases, with 10 bases remaining between them. From germline, CDR1 is ENHRY and CDR2 SYGVKD. This CDR3 contains 12 residues. The CDR3, as DNA: TGTGCCATCGCGACGGGAGCCGGGGAGCTGTTTCTT. It specifies CAIATGAGELFL.

At least ten counts were recorded for this clonotype. The V call is TRBV6-5, the J call TRBJ2-7; maybe TRBD1 (7 bases). V lost 5 bases to trimming and J lost 6 bases, with 17 bases between them. The CDR3 sequence is 14 residues long. Per the germline V gene, CDR1 is MNHEY and CDR2 is SVGAGI. DNA of the CDR3: TGTGCCAGCAGTCCCGCGACAGGGAGGACCGAGCAGTACTTC. This encodes CASSPATGRTEQYF.

As for this clonotype: This may be a read error: a much more frequent sequence differs by one nucleotide. The chain joins TRBV2 to TRBJ2-3, with 14 bases matching TRBD2. CDR3 length: 17 residues. Germline-derived CDR1 and CDR2 are SNHLY and FYNNEI. DNA for the CDR3: TGTGCCAGCAGCGGGACTAGCGGGAGAGGGGGCACAGATGCGCAGTATTTT. This gives the protein CASSGTSGRGGTDAQYF.

As to this clonotype: A read error may account for a junction end that differs from germline. This chain links TRBV10-3 with TRBJ2-3, with D perhaps matching TRBD2 (8 bases). From germline, CDR1 is ENHRY and CDR2 SYGVKD. The CDR3 is made up of 14 amino acids. The CDR3 DNA follows: TGTGTCATCACGGGAGGGGGCGGCCCAAATACGCAGTATTTT. Its protein product is CVITGGGGPNTQYF.

The V and J genes are TRBV28 and TRBJ1-4, with D perhaps TRBD1 (5 bases). This CDR3 is built from 18 residues. V was clipped by 6 bases and J by 4 bases, with 24 bases between them. Germline V gene lookup returns CDR1 MDHEN and CDR2 SYDVKM. CDR3 region: CASSPPSGREPGNEKLFF. The CDR3 nucleotides are TGTGCCAGCAGCCCCCCCTCTGGCAGGGAGCCGGGTAATGAAAAACTGTTTTTT.

On this clonotype: Because it lacks the conserved phenylalanine or tryptophan at the end, this CDR3 is likely a read error. V usage is TRBV7-3 and J usage is TRBJ2-3; D uncertain. The germline V gene encodes CDR1 SGHTA and CDR2 FQGTGA. CDR3 length equals 15 residues. With 0 bases removed from V and 4 bases from J, the gap between germline ends came to 11 bases. The CDR3 sequence: CASSLTGCWSDTQYL. CDR3 DNA sequence: TGTGCCAGCAGCTTAACAGGGTGTTGGTCAGATACGCAGTATCTT.

This clonotype was seen once. One junction end does not reproduce the germline sequence, and a read error may be involved. The chain employs TRBV13 and TRBJ2-7; perhaps TRBD2 as D (6 bases). The CDR3 is 12 residues long. CDR1 and CDR2 (germline): PRHDT, FYEKMQ (reference sequence). The CDR3 loop is CANSRGVREQYF. CDR3 sequence (DNA): TGTGCCAACAGCCGCGGGGTGCGCGAGCAGTACTTC.

The gene calls are TRBV11-2 and TRBJ2-5, with a tentative D call TRBD1 (6 bases). This CDR3 contains 17 residues. CDR1 and CDR2 from the germline V gene are SGHAT and FQNNGV. V lost 7 bases to trimming and J lost 2 bases, with 23 bases between them. CDR3 in DNA: TGTGCCAGCACATTAGTCAGTGGGGGCTGTCGGCAAGAGACCCAGTACTTC. Its protein product is CASTLVSGGCRQETQYF. Looking up the rest from reference TRBV11-2 and TRBJ2-5 gives the full variable domain: EAGVAQSPRYKIIEKRQSVAFWCNPISGHATLYWYQQILGQGPKLLIQFQNNGVVDDSQLPKDRFSAERLKGVDSTLKIQPAKLEDSAVYLCASTLVSGGCRQETQYFGPGTRLLVL.

For this clonotype: A junction end diverges from the germline sequence, so it may reflect a read error. V and J are TRBV29-1 and TRBJ1-2, with D tentatively TRBD1 (6 bases). This CDR3 contains 17 residues. From germline, CDR1 is SQVTM and CDR2 ANQGSEA. The CDR3 sequence: CSLEEWTQGPSNHGYTF. DNA of the CDR3: TGCAGCCTTGAAGAATGGACGCAGGGGCCCTCTAACCATGGCTACACCTTC.

This clonotype was detected once. The V and J genes are TRBV10-3 and TRBJ2-1, with 8 bases lining up with TRBD2. The V gene's germline CDR1 is ENHRY and CDR2 SYGVKD. This CDR3 is 15 amino acids long. Trimming cost V 6 bases and J 9 bases; bases outside gene matches: 13. The CDR3 DNA sequence: TGTGCCATCAGCGGGACTAGTGGGGAAACGGGTGAGCAGTTCTTC. Translating it yields CAISGTSGETGEQFF.

About this clonotype: With a much larger clone just one base away, this may be a read error. This chain links TRBV5-1 with TRBJ1-2; D not certain. The CDR3 is made up of 12 amino acids. Germline CDR1 reads SGHRS; CDR2 reads YFSETQ. The V end lost 7 bases, the J end lost 3 bases, and 10 bases lay between the germline ends. The CDR3 here is CASHHGDYGYTF. The CDR3 bases are TGCGCCAGCCATCATGGGGACTATGGCTACACCTTC.

The sample holds many counts of this clonotype. This chain connects TRBV5-6 to TRBJ2-1, with a possible D match to TRBD1 (6 bases). Trimming took 0 bases from V and 5 from J, leaving 9 bases between them. CDR1 SGHDT and CDR2 YYEEEE come from the germline V gene. The CDR3 runs to 14 residues. CDR3 loop: CASSLVDSDNEQFF. The CDR3 DNA sequence: TGTGCCAGCAGCTTGGTGGACAGCGACAATGAGCAGTTCTTC.

CDR3 DNA: TGTGCCAGCAGCATATTGGCGTTAGCGGGAATCGGGGAGCTGTTTTTT. Translating it yields CASSILALAGIGELFF. V gene TRBV11-2 combines with J gene TRBJ2-2; 8 bases agree with TRBD2. Germline loops: CDR1 SGHAT, CDR2 FQNNGV. The J segment lost 7 bases and the V segment lost 5 bases, leaving 12 bases of the junction unmatched. The CDR3 spans 16 residues.

This clonotype was observed at least ten times. The chain combines TRBV5-5 with TRBJ2-7; 7 bases are a match to TRBD1. The CDR3 spans 13 residues. CDR1 is SGHKS, CDR2 YYEKEE, per germline (reference sequence). V was pared by 2 bases and J by 7 bases, with 6 bases of the junction left unmatched. CDR3 amino acids: CASSFNPGGEQYF. CDR3 in DNA: TGTGCCAGCAGCTTTAATCCAGGGGGAGAGCAGTACTTC.